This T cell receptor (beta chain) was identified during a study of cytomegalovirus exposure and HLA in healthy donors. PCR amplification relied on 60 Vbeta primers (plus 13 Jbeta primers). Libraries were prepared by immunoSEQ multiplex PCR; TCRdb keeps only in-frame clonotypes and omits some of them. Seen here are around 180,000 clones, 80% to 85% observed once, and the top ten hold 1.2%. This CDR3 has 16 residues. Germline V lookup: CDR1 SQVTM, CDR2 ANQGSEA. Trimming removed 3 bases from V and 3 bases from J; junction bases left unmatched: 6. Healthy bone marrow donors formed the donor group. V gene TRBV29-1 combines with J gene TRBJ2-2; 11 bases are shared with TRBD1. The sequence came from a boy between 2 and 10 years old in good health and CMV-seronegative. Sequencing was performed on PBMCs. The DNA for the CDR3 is TGCAGCGTTGAGGACAGGGGGCAAGGGGACACCGGGGAGCTGTTTTTT. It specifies CSVEDRGQGDTGELFF.